This T cell receptor (beta chain) is from a study of blood T cell repertoires in COVID-19. The table came from immunoSEQ multiplex PCR; TCRdb's copy has only in-frame clones and leaves some out. The data show about 400,000 clones, just under 90% seen once. V was clipped by 3 bases and J by 3 bases, with 14 bases between them. The CDR3 spans 15 residues. Germline-derived CDR1 and CDR2 are LGHDT and YNNKEL (reference sequence). The clonotype originates from a young woman who had recovered from COVID-19. Sequenced input: PBMCs or T cells enriched from blood (not recorded which). V gene TRBV3-1 (or the pseudogene TRBV3-2) combines with J gene TRBJ1-2; possible D gene TRBD1, 5 bases. In DNA form, the CDR3 reads TGTGCCAGCAGCCATGATGGGGCCCTTCACTATGGCTACACCTTC. Amino acid sequence: CASSHDGALHYGYTF.